This TCR beta chain came from a study of T cells expressing NK-cell markers (dated by TCRdb to about 2020). About the investigation overall: About 8 donors provided sorted CD3+CD56+NKG2C+, CD3+CD56+NKG2C- and CD3+CD56-NKG2C+ T-cell subsets, whose TCR beta-chain repertoires were profiled. Libraries were sequenced as 2 x 150 bp reads on Illumina HiSeq 2000/2500, MiSeq or NextSeq. Seven of the eight sequenced donors were HCMV-seropositive and one was HCMV-seronegative. All eight donors whose samples were sequenced were randomly selected healthy volunteers, three of them men and five women. What the work shows at the level of the full study, not this receptor alone: Whether the expanded NKG2C-expressing T cell clones were specific for HCMV antigens was left unclear. Those dominant clonotypes were again the most abundant among CD3+CD56-NKG2C+ cells in a few donors, at 28.3-60.1%. In roughly 6 donors, the dominant CD3+CD56+NKG2C+ clonotypes ranked among the top 10 CD8+ clonotypes, making up about 1.0-8% of CD8+ T cells.

HCMV-specific IgG was detected in serum with a commercial ELISA kit to determine HCMV serostatus. Peripheral blood mononuclear cells were isolated from blood by Ficoll density gradient centrifugation. The instrument was an Illumina HiSeq 2000. TCR beta cDNA libraries were made by 5'RACE template switching that added a universal primer site and unique molecular identifiers. Priming for cDNA synthesis came from the TCR beta constant segment, and two successive PCR amplification steps followed. The paper's data handling went like this. MIGEC was used to demultiplex reads and group reads by UMI, and MiTCR was used to assemble and quantify clonotypes. To exclude erroneous sequences, any TCR cDNA sequence not supported by at least two reads was discarded. The tcR package was used for downstream repertoire analysis, and clonotypes were matched across fractions by CDR3 nucleotide sequence plus V segment. VDJmatch was used to annotate antigen specificity against VDJdb, with one amino acid substitution in CDR3 allowed. With the reads reprocessed by TCRdb, a single entry stands for each CDR3 protein sequence and no DNA is reported. TCRdb assigned the V and J calls; the authors' analysis was not used. This sample's clone table shows about 260,000 distinct CDR3 sequences. About 0.39% of the sample is in the top ten clones.

To note about this clonotype: Its antigen is not yet known.

CDR1 SGHDN and CDR2 FVKESK were looked up in the germline V gene. The CDR3 measures 14 amino acids from cysteine to phenylalanine. Only the protein is on record. The chain joins TRBV14 to TRBJ1-3. The specimen was blood T cells: a sorted CD56 or NKG2C T cell subset, CD4+ or CD8+ T cells, or bulk PBMC T cells (not recorded which). The origin of this receptor is a man between 18 and 29 years old in good health. Donor details come from another sample of the same person, matched by shared clones. The CDR3 loop reads CASSQLLSGNTIYF.